The table lists the clone carrying this T cell receptor beta chain with many counts. As yet, its antigen is unknown. Each diagnosis drew on symptoms, thyroxine, TRAb, thyroid ultrasound and orbital computed tomography findings. Amplification of TCR beta CDR3 regions was performed using RNA transcripts as template. The TCR CDR3 was amplified in a first-round RT-PCR using the HTBI primer set. TCRdb used MiXCR to reprocess the multiplex PCR reads, holding one entry per CDR3 protein. The table shows approximately 630,000 distinct CDR3 sequences, with around 15% occurring only once. The entry originates in a study of T cells in Graves' hyperthyroidism and ophthalmopathy. Study summary: Before any treatment, at initial diagnosis, peripheral blood was collected. General observations from the study: Ophthalmopathy, as predicted by the model, came a median about seven months after the prediction.

Trimming removed 6 bases at V and 3 bases at J, with 14 bases between. Germline CDR1 and CDR2: LGHDT and YNNKEL (reference sequence). The CDR3 extends over 14 amino acids. The rearrangement links TRBV3-1 to TRBJ2-5, with D possibly matching TRBD1 (5 bases). The specimen was blood. The clonotype comes from a woman in her 30s with Graves' hyperthyroidism. CDR3 amino acids: CASRGWSREETQYF. The CDR3 region has the DNA TGTGCCAGCAGGGGATGGTCCAGGGAAGAGACCCAGTACTTC.